This T cell receptor (beta chain) was obtained from a study of CD8+ T cells in alopecia areata. The CDR3 extends over 14 amino acids. V lost 6 bases and J lost 6; bases outside the gene matches: 9. In germline, CDR1 is SQVTM, CDR2 ANQGSEA. cDNA serving as the sequencing template came from extracted, reverse transcribed RNA. TCRdb's copy holds only in-frame clones and misses some; the assay was immunoSEQ multiplex PCR. The data show some 82,000 clones, around 54% seen once. The study team obtained lesional scalp punch biopsies and peripheral blood from alopecia areata patients. This clonotype originated in a human donor with alopecia areata. The sample was NKG2D-high CD8+ T cells sorted from blood. This chain uses TRBV29-1 with TRBJ2-1, with 9 bases aligning to TRBD1. The CDR3 spells CSVVPGQGSNEQFF. In DNA, the CDR3 is TGCAGCGTCGTACCGGGACAGGGTAGCAATGAGCAGTTCTTC.